These T cell receptor beta chains were read from a single sample in a study of blood T cell repertoires in COVID-19. The table came from immunoSEQ multiplex PCR; TCRdb's copy has only in-frame clones and leaves some out. This table has about 380,000 clones, roughly 87% appearing once. The sample was PBMCs or T cells enriched from blood (not recorded which). The receptors were gathered from a woman in her 30s who had recovered from COVID-19. The CDR3 runs from the conserved cysteine through the conserved F or W. D genes are given only for firm matches. Size tells how often a clone was seen (once, few, many) or the class of an expanded clone, and some rows leave it out.

TRBD1 NA TRBJ2-7 TRBV3-1/TRBV3-2 TGTGCCAGCAGCCGAGCCGGGACAGGGACCTCACCCTACGAGCAGTACTTC CASSRAGTGTSPYEQYF
NA NA TRBJ1-2 TRBV19 TGTGCCAGTAGTATAGGAGGCAGCTACTATGGCTACACCTTC CASSIGGSYYGYTF
NA few TRBJ1-2 TRBV11-2 TGTGCCAGCAGCTTAGGACAGTATGGCTACACCTTC CASSLGQYGYTF
NA NA TRBJ2-7 TRBV4-2 TGTGCCAGCAGCTCCCCGAGCTCCTACGAGCAGTACTTC CASSSPSSYEQYF
TRBD1 NA TRBJ2-2 TRBV27 TGTGCCAGCAGTTTAAGGGGGCGCGACACCGGGGAGCTGTTTTTT CASSLRGRDTGELFF
NA NA TRBJ1-1 TRBV11-2 TGTGCCAGCAGCTTAGGCGCGGCGGGGTTCGACACTGAAGCTTTCTTT CASSLGAAGFDTEAFF
NA few TRBJ1-2 TRBV9 TGTGCCAGCAGCGTTGGATCGGAGACTGGCTACACCTTC CASSVGSETGYTF
TRBD1 NA TRBJ1-4 TRBV5-1 TGCGCCAGCAGCAGGGGACAGGGGACAACTAATGAAAAACTGTTTTTT CASSRGQGTTNEKLFF
TRBD1 NA TRBJ1-4 TRBV27 TGTGCCAGCAGTTTAAACAGGGGGCAAGGCACTAATGAAAAACTGTTTTTT CASSLNRGQGTNEKLFF
NA NA TRBJ1-6 TRBV27 TGTGCCAGCAGTTTAGGAGGGTTTGGCTCACCCCTCCACTTT CASSLGGFGSPLHF
TRBD1 NA TRBJ2-7 TRBV7-9 TGTGCCAGCATCGCTGGGACAGGGGGAGGCTACGAGCAGTACTTC CASIAGTGGGYEQYF
TRBD2 NA TRBJ2-7 TRBV11-2 TGTGCCAGCAGCTTACGACTAGCGCCGGTCTACGAGCAGTACTTC CASSLRLAPVYEQYF
NA NA TRBJ1-2 TRBV27 TGTGCCAGCAGTTTGAATAGTAAAGGACTTAGAGGGGGCTACACCTTC CASSLNSKGLRGGYTF
TRBD1 once TRBJ2-7 TRBV28 TGTGCCAGCACCTCCGGGACAGGCTCCTACGAGCAGTACTTC CASTSGTGSYEQYF
NA NA TRBJ2-7 TRBV28 TGTGCCAGCAGTCCCCATAGCGGAGGTCTAGAGGAGCAGTACTTC CASSPHSGGLEEQYF
NA NA TRBJ2-3 TRBV2 TGTGCCAGCGCTTTAGGCACAGATACGCAGTATTTT CASALGTDTQYF
NA NA TRBJ1-5 TRBV2 TGTGCCAGCAGTGTAGGAGGCTGGGGGGATCCCCAGCATTTT CASSVGGWGDPQHF
NA NA TRBJ2-7 TRBV6-5 TGTGCCAGCAGTTACCTCTACGAGCAGTACTTC CASSYLYEQYF
NA NA TRBJ1-3 TRBV10-3 TGTGCCATCAGTGAGTCAGGGGGGGCTGGAAACACCATATATTTT CAISESGGAGNTIYF
NA NA TRBJ1-5 TRBV5-1 TGCGCCAGCAGCCCCCTGGCAGGGGAACAGCCCCAGCATTTT CASSPLAGEQPQHF
TRBD1 once TRBJ2-2 TRBV23-1 TGCGCCAGCAGTCAATTCCGGGACAGACAGTGCACCGGGGAGCTGTTTTTT CASSQFRDRQCTGELFF
TRBD1 NA TRBJ2-7 TRBV7-2 TGTGCCAGCAGTCAGACAGGGGAATACTACGAGCAGTACTTC CASSQTGEYYEQYF
TRBD2 NA TRBJ2-1 TRBV28 TGTGCCAGCAGTTTACACAGTCCCTCAACCGCGGGAGGGAACAATGAGCAGTTCTTC CASSLHSPSTAGGNNEQFF
TRBD1 NA TRBJ1-2 TRBV5-1 TGCGCCAGCAGCTTGGTCCCTGGGACAGAGTCTGACTACACCTTC CASSLVPGTESDYTF
TRBD2 NA TRBJ2-3 TRBV6-5 TGTGCCAGCAACCTAGGACTAGCGGGAACAGATACGCAGTATTTT CASNLGLAGTDTQYF
TRBD1 NA TRBJ2-7 TRBV5-8 TGTGCCAGCAGCGAGGGACAGGGGGCCAACGAGCAGTACTTC CASSEGQGANEQYF
NA NA TRBJ1-1 TRBV6-1 TGTGCCAGCAGTGAGCAGGGATGGAACACTGAAGCTTTCTTT CASSEQGWNTEAFF